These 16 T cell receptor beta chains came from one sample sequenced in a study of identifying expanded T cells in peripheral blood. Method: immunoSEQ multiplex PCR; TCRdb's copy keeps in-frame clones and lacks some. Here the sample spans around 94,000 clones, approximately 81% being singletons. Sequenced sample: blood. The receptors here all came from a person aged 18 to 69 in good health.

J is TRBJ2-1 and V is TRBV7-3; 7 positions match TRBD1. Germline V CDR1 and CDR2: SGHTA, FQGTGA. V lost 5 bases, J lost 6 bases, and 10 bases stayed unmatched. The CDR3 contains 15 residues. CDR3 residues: CASSLTGMDGNEQFF. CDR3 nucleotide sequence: TGTGCCAGCAGCCTGACAGGGATGGATGGCAATGAGCAGTTCTTC.

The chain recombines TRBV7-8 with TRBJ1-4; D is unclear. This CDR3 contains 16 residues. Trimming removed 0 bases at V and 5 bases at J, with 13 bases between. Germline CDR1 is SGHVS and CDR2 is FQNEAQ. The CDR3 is CASSLAADLGNEKLFF. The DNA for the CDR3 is TGTGCCAGCAGCTTAGCCGCGGACCTAGGGAATGAAAAACTGTTTTTT.

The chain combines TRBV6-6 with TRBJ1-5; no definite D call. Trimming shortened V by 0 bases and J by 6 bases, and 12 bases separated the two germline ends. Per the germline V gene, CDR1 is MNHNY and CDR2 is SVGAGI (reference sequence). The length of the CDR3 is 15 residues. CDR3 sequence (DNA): TGTGCCAGCAGTTACTCTCCGCAAACTGGTCAGCCCCAGCATTTT. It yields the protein CASSYSPQTGQPQHF.

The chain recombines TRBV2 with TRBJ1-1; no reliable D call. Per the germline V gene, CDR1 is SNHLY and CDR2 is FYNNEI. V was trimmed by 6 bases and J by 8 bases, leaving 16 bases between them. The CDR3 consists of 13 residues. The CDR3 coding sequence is TGTGCCAGCAGCCCGAGCCGGACGGGCGAAGCTTTCTTT. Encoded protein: CASSPSRTGEAFF.

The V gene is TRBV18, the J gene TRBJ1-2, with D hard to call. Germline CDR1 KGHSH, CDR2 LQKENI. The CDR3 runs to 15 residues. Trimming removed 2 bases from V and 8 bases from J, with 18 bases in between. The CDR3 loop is CASSPAQGSFGGYTF. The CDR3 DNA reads TGTGCCAGCTCACCAGCCCAAGGTTCGTTTGGAGGCTACACCTTC. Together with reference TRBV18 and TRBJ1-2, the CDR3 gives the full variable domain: NAGVMQNPRHLVRRRGQEARLRCSPMKGHSHVYWYRQLPEEGLKFMVYLQKENIIDESGMPKERFSAEFPKEGPSILRIQQVVRGDSAAYFCASSPAQGSFGGYTFGSGTRLTVV.

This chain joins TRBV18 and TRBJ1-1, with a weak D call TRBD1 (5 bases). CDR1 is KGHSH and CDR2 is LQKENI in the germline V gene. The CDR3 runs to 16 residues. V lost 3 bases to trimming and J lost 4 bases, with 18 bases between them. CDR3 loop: CASSPAGGLGGTEAFF. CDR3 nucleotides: TGTGCCAGCTCACCCGCAGGAGGCTTGGGGGGCACTGAAGCTTTCTTT. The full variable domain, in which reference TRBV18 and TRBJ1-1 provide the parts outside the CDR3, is NAGVMQNPRHLVRRRGQEARLRCSPMKGHSHVYWYRQLPEEGLKFMVYLQKENIIDESGMPKERFSAEFPKEGPSILRIQQVVRGDSAAYFCASSPAGGLGGTEAFFGQGTRLTVV.

The CDR3 nucleotides read TGTGCCTGGAGGAACCAGGGGGACTCTTATCCATATGGCTACACCTTC. Translated, it gives CAWRNQGDSYPYGYTF. The chain links TRBV30 to TRBJ1-2; 7 positions agree with TRBD1. Trimming took 3 bases from V and 5 from J; bases not matched to a gene: 15. The CDR3 is 16 residues long. Germline-derived CDR1 and CDR2 are GTSNPN and SVGIG (reference sequence). The full variable domain, rest sourced from reference TRBV30 and TRBJ1-2, is SQTIHQWPATLVQPVGSPLSLECTVEGTSNPNLYWYRQAAGRGLQLLFYSVGIGQISSEVPQNLSASRPQDRQFILSSKKLLLSDSGFYLCAWRNQGDSYPYGYTFGSGTRLTVV.

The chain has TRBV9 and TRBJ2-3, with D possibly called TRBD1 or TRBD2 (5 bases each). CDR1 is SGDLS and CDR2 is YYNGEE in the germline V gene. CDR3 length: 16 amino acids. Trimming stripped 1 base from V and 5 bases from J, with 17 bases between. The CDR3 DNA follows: TGTGCCAGCAGCGTAAGGGAAGGCAGGGACGAAGATACGCAGTATTTT. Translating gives CASSVREGRDEDTQYF.

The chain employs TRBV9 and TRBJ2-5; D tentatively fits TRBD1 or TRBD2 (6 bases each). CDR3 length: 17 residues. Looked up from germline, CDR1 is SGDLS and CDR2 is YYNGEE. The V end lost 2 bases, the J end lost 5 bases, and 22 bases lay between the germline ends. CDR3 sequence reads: CASSVAPTGGVRETQYF. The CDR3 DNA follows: TGTGCCAGCAGCGTCGCCCCGACAGGAGGGGTTCGGGAGACCCAGTACTTC.

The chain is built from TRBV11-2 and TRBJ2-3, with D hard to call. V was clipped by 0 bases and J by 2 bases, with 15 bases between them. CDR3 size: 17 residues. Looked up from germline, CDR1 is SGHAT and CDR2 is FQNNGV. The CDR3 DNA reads TGTGCCAGCAGCTTAGATATTTTGAAGTCGTTCACAGATACGCAGTATTTT. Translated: CASSLDILKSFTDTQYF.

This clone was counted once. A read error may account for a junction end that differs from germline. As DNA, the CDR3 is TGTGCCAGCAGCCTAGGACTCAGCACAGATACGCAGTATTTT. Encoded protein: CASSLGLSTDTQYF. The chain joins TRBV13 to TRBJ2-3; maybe TRBD2 (5 bases). CDR3 length equals 14 residues. The germline gives CDR1 PRHDT, CDR2 FYEKMQ (reference sequence).

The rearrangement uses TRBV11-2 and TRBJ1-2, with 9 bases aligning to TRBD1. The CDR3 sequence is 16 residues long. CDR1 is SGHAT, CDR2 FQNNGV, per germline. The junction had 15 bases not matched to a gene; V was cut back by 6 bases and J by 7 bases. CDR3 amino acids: CASRGWGQGWRSGYTF. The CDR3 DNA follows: TGTGCCAGCAGAGGTTGGGGACAGGGTTGGCGGTCTGGCTACACCTTC.

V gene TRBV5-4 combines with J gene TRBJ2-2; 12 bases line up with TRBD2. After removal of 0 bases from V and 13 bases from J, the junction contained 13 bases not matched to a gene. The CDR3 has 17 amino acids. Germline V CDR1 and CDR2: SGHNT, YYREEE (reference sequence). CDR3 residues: CASSLGGTSGYPGSLFF. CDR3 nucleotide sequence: TGTGCCAGCAGCTTGGGGGGGACTAGCGGGTACCCGGGGTCGCTGTTTTTT.

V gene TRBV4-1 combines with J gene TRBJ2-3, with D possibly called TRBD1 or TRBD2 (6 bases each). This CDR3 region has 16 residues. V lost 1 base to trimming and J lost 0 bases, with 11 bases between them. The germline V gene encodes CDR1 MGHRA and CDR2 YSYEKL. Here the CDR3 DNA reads TGCGCCAGCAGCCAAGTTGGAGGGGGGAGCACAGATACGCAGTATTTT. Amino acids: CASSQVGGGSTDTQYF.

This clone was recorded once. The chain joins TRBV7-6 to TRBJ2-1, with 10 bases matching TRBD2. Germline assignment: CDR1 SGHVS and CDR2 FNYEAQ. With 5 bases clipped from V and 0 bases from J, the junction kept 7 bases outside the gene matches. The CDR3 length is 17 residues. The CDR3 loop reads CASSQPGLASSYNEQFF. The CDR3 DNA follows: TGTGCCAGCAGCCAACCGGGACTAGCGTCCTCCTACAATGAGCAGTTCTTC.

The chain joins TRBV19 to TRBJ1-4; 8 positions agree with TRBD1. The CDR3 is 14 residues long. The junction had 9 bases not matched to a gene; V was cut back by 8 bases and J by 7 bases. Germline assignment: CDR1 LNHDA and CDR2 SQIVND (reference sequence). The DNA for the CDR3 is TGTGCCAGTGGTTCTCAGGGGGCGGTTGAAAAACTGTTTTTT. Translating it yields CASGSQGAVEKLFF.